The 7 T cell receptor beta chains presented below share a single source sample, sequenced in a study of CD4 T cells in relation to SARS-CoV-2 and coronaviruses. TCRdb keeps only in-frame clones here, not all; method: immunoSEQ multiplex PCR. The sample yields 60,000 to 65,000 clones, approximately 94% seen once. CD4+ T cells from unexposed donors were obtained before the COVID-19 pandemic (2011-2018). Sample: naive CD4+ T cells from PBMCs. Subset indicated: naive CD4+ T cells isolated by negative enrichment. The receptors shown here come from a human donor in good health.

This chain links TRBV7-3 with TRBJ1-1, with a weak D call TRBD1 (6 bases). CDR3 length: 14 amino acids. Trimming left V 5 bases short and J 4 bases short, with 14 bases between. The V gene's germline CDR1 is SGHTA and CDR2 FQGTGA. CDR3 loop: CASSPQGRSTEAFF. The DNA for the CDR3 is TGTGCCAGCAGCCCACAGGGTCGGAGCACTGAAGCTTTCTTT.

The V and J genes are TRBV7-2 and TRBJ2-7; D gene unclear. The V end was cut by 1 base, the J end by 0 bases, with 10 bases between. The CDR3 contains 15 residues. The V gene's germline CDR1 is SGHTA and CDR2 FQGNSA. The CDR3 bases are TGTGCCAGCAGCTTAGTAGGCGGAAGCTCCTACGAGCAGTACTTC. This sequence encodes CASSLVGGSSYEQYF.

This clone was detected once. This chain uses TRBV24-1 with TRBJ1-1; no clear D. The ends were cut back, 9 bases at V and 4 bases at J, with 14 bases in the middle. Germline V gives CDR1 KGHDR, CDR2 SFDVKD. The CDR3 length is 13 residues. This CDR3 reads CATSPGFSTEAFF. For the CDR3, the DNA is TGTGCCACCTCCCCGGGTTTTAGCACTGAAGCTTTCTTT.

J is TRBJ2-7 and V is TRBV6-6; TRBD2 matches 8 bases. The V gene end was trimmed by 7 bases and the J gene end by 0 bases; junction bases not matched to a gene: 8. The CDR3 is 15 residues long. The germline CDR1 and CDR2 sequences are MNHNY and SVGAGI (reference sequence). CDR3 residues: CASTDGLARSYEQYF. The CDR3 region has the DNA TGTGCCAGCACCGACGGACTAGCTCGCTCCTACGAGCAGTACTTC.

This clone was detected only once. The chain employs TRBV4-1 and TRBJ2-7, with D perhaps TRBD1 (6 bases). This CDR3 comprises 15 residues. Trimming shortened V by 5 bases and J by 0 bases, and 14 bases separated the two germline ends. Germline V CDR1 and CDR2: MGHRA, YSYEKL. The CDR3 DNA reads TGCGCCAGCAGCACTCGGACAGACCCCTCCTACGAGCAGTACTTC. This encodes CASSTRTDPSYEQYF.

The chain recombines TRBV14 with TRBJ2-7; D gene unclear. Germline V gene lookup returns CDR1 SGHDN and CDR2 FVKESK. V lost 3 bases and J lost 2, with 5 bases in between. This CDR3 region has 12 residues. The CDR3 nucleotides read TGTGCCAGCAGCCAGGCGGCCTACGAGCAGTACTTC. Protein: CASSQAAYEQYF.

The chain recombines TRBV30 with TRBJ2-7; D remains ambiguous. Germline-derived CDR1 and CDR2 are GTSNPN and SVGIG (reference sequence). The CDR3 consists of 15 residues. Trimming cost V 0 bases and J 2 bases, with 14 bases left between them. CDR3 amino acids: CAWSVGRLSPYEQYF. The CDR3 DNA follows: TGTGCCTGGAGTGTAGGCAGACTCTCCCCCTACGAGCAGTACTTC.